This T cell receptor beta chain derives from a study of blood T cell repertoires in COVID-19 (dated by TCRdb to about 2020). About the study as a whole: The collaborator samples originated in the United States, Italy and Spain and spanned the acute and convalescent phases of COVID-19. The prospective study material was composed of cDNA or gDNA derived from T cells, B-cell-depleted T cells, or PBMCs. Subjects who had been exposed to COVID-19, were actively infected with it, or had recovered from it provided the deeply sampled blood TCRbeta repertoires that made up the dataset. The repertoires were released in a freely available public database intended as a resource for research on the immune response to SARS-CoV-2. The samples were drawn from the first 160 participants of the ongoing ImmuneRACE study and from 950 to 1,500 subjects provided by 6 global collaborators. Nearly every sample came with metadata listing a de-identified subject ID, COVID-19 status, age in years and sex. HLA class I and class II types, where available, came from metadata supplied by the sample provider rather than from assay-based typing. What the research found in general, with its limitations: Clinical and demographic metadata were provided uncurated, with the amount varying by source and participant.

Participants in the prospective study were aged roughly 18 to 89 years, lived in under 30 United States geographic areas, and enrolled through a virtual design. In the prospective study, cohorts were assigned on the basis of participant-reported clinical history obtained from a screening survey and a study questionnaire. Exposed participants had been in contact with someone with a PCR-confirmed or clinician-diagnosed COVID-19 case within 2 weeks of study entry. In the prospective study, mobile phlebotomists collected whole blood, serum and a nasopharyngeal or oropharyngeal swab from each participant. Additional blood draws and questionnaires over a roughly two-month period could optionally be provided by prospective study participants. Prospective study blood samples were shipped either frozen or at room temperature before DNA extraction. The immunoSEQ Assay, a bias-controlled multiplex PCR, was used to amplify TCRbeta CDR3 regions from genomic DNA. The authors' analysis ran thus. The number of nucleated cells in each sample was estimated from the amplification of reference gene primers within the assay. Sequence reads were collapsed and filtered to measure the absolute abundance of every unique TCRbeta CDR3 rearrangement. For each sample, productive Simpson clonality was calculated by taking the square root of Simpson's diversity index across productive rearrangements. The source is immuneACCESS, and TCRdb retained only in-frame sequences with V and J called. Part of the clones is not carried over; for the studies checked, unresolved V genes explain less than half of this, and the remainder is unexplained. From that table come the V and J calls and clone size; the DNA was used to work out D and trimming. The sample contains about 150,000 clones, 87% of them found a single time. The ten largest clones capture less than 5% of the sample.

About this clone itself: Its antigen remains unidentified. It has no much larger one-base neighbor in the sample; base qualities were not kept.

Including cysteine and phenylalanine, the CDR3 has 14 amino acids. Left in the record is the CDR3 DNA by itself, 42 bases read in frame from the first base. CDR1 and CDR2, looked up from the germline V gene, are SGHRS and YFSETQ. The trim is 3 bases for V and 4 bases for J, with a gap of 13 bases between the germline ends. The chain employs TRBV5-1 and TRBJ1-1; perhaps TRBD1 is the D gene, with 5 bases matching. This TCR came from a woman in her 40s who had been exposed to COVID-19. The sample consisted of PBMCs or T cells enriched from blood (not recorded which). The nucleotides are TGCGCCAGCAGCTCGGCGGGGGTCGGCACTGAAGCTTTCTTT. This sequence encodes CASSSAGVGTEAFF.